Listed below are T cell receptor beta chains from one sample, sequenced in a study of blood T cell repertoires in COVID-19. Profiled with immunoSEQ multiplex PCR; TCRdb holds only in-frame clones, not every one. The data contain about 220,000 clones, about 79% of them singletons. The sequenced sample was PBMCs or T cells enriched from blood (not recorded which). The receptors shown here come from a woman aged 40 to 49 with acute COVID-19. The CDR3 runs from the conserved cysteine through the conserved F or W. Fields, in order: CDR3 protein, CDR3 DNA, clone size, J gene, V gene, D gene. The D gene is left open where the match is weak. Only some rows state a clone size, as once, few, many or a class for expanded clones.

CDR3aa: CASTRYRGYNEQFF
CDR3nt: TGTGCCAGCACCCGGTACAGGGGCTACAATGAGCAGTTCTTC
abundance: .
j_gene: TRBJ2-1
v_gene: TRBV7-2
d_gene: TRBD1

CDR3aa: CASSLFAGAGGNTIYF
CDR3nt: TGTGCCAGCAGCTTGTTTGCGGGGGCAGGTGGAAACACCATATATTTT
abundance: .
j_gene: TRBJ1-3
v_gene: TRBV5-6
d_gene: .

CDR3aa: CASSYSRHPNQPQHF
CDR3nt: TGTGCCAGCAGTTACTCGAGGCATCCCAATCAGCCCCAGCATTTT
abundance: .
j_gene: TRBJ1-5
v_gene: TRBV6-2/TRBV6-3
d_gene: .

CDR3aa: CASSLRQGLANYGYTF
CDR3nt: TGTGCCAGCAGCTTGCGGCAGGGTTTGGCTAACTATGGCTACACCTTC
abundance: .
j_gene: TRBJ1-2
v_gene: TRBV5-8
d_gene: .

CDR3aa: CASSLAAGADYGYTF
CDR3nt: TGTGCCAGCAGCTTAGCGGCAGGGGCCGACTATGGCTACACCTTC
abundance: .
j_gene: TRBJ1-2
v_gene: TRBV7-2
d_gene: .

CDR3aa: CASSEGQGGNQPQHF
CDR3nt: TGTGCCAGCAGTGAAGGACAGGGCGGCAATCAGCCCCAGCATTTT
abundance: .
j_gene: TRBJ1-5
v_gene: TRBV2
d_gene: TRBD1

CDR3aa: CATSDPRGSYEQYF
CDR3nt: TGTGCCACCAGTGATCCCAGGGGCTCCTACGAGCAGTACTTC
abundance: few
j_gene: TRBJ2-7
v_gene: TRBV24-1
d_gene: .

CDR3aa: CSLFRAPQSSDF
CDR3nt: TGCAGCTTATTCAGGGCTCCCCAATCCTCGGACTTC
abundance: once
j_gene: TRBJ2-7
v_gene: TRBV29-1
d_gene: .

CDR3aa: CATTRSTDSYGYTF
CDR3nt: TGTGCCACCACACGCAGTACTGACAGCTATGGCTACACCTTC
abundance: few
j_gene: TRBJ1-2
v_gene: TRBV28
d_gene: .

CDR3aa: CASSPRDIRKTQYF
CDR3nt: TGTGCCAGCAGCCCCCGGGACATTCGGAAGACCCAGTACTTC
abundance: .
j_gene: TRBJ2-5
v_gene: TRBV7-8
d_gene: .

CDR3aa: CATSTSRAASTDTQYF
CDR3nt: TGTGCCACCAGCACCTCCCGAGCGGCTAGCACAGATACGCAGTATTTT
abundance: .
j_gene: TRBJ2-3
v_gene: TRBV15
d_gene: .

CDR3aa: CASSPPPGQRPIEQYF
CDR3nt: TGTGCCAGCAGTCCCCCACCGGGACAAAGGCCCATCGAGCAGTACTTC
abundance: .
j_gene: TRBJ2-7
v_gene: TRBV28
d_gene: .

CDR3aa: CASSPTGYETQYF
CDR3nt: TGTGCCAGCAGCCCCACAGGGTACGAGACCCAGTACTTC
abundance: few
j_gene: TRBJ2-5
v_gene: TRBV7-3
d_gene: .

CDR3aa: CASSPPGSSGNTIYF
CDR3nt: TGTGCCAGCTCACCACCGGGGAGCTCTGGAAACACCATATATTTT
abundance: .
j_gene: TRBJ1-3
v_gene: TRBV18
d_gene: .

CDR3aa: CASSVSGTGASTSYEQYF
CDR3nt: TGTGCCAGCAGCGTGTCCGGGACAGGGGCTTCCACCTCCTACGAGCAGTACTTC
abundance: .
j_gene: TRBJ2-7
v_gene: TRBV7-3
d_gene: TRBD1

CDR3aa: CASSSGTSLNQPQHF
CDR3nt: TGTGCCAGCAGTTCAGGGACAAGTCTAAATCAGCCCCAGCATTTT
abundance: .
j_gene: TRBJ1-5
v_gene: TRBV28
d_gene: .

CDR3aa: CASSSEVGNQPQHF
CDR3nt: TGTGCCAGTAGTAGTGAGGTGGGCAATCAGCCCCAGCATTTT
abundance: .
j_gene: TRBJ1-5
v_gene: TRBV19
d_gene: .

CDR3aa: CASSGKTSGIHNEQFF
CDR3nt: TGCGCCAGCAGCGGGAAGACTAGCGGTATCCACAATGAGCAGTTCTTC
abundance: .
j_gene: TRBJ2-1
v_gene: TRBV5-1
d_gene: TRBD2

CDR3aa: CASSNRGLARTYNEQFF
CDR3nt: TGTGCCAGCAGTAACAGGGGGCTGGCGAGGACCTACAATGAGCAGTTCTTC
abundance: .
j_gene: TRBJ2-1
v_gene: TRBV7-2
d_gene: TRBD1

CDR3aa: CASSEWTGGNTGELFF
CDR3nt: TGTGCCAGCAGTGAATGGACAGGGGGGAACACCGGGGAGCTGTTTTTT
abundance: .
j_gene: TRBJ2-2
v_gene: TRBV6-1
d_gene: TRBD1

CDR3aa: CASGTAHANYGYTF
CDR3nt: TGTGCCAGCGGAACAGCCCACGCTAACTATGGCTACACCTTC
abundance: many
j_gene: TRBJ1-2
v_gene: TRBV6-5
d_gene: .

CDR3aa: CASSTPGQGGPDTQYF
CDR3nt: TGCGCCAGCAGCACCCCGGGACAGGGTGGCCCAGATACGCAGTATTTT
abundance: .
j_gene: TRBJ2-3
v_gene: TRBV5-1
d_gene: TRBD1

CDR3aa: CASSLTTGGHGEQYF
CDR3nt: TGTGCCAGCAGTTTAACGACAGGGGGCCATGGGGAGCAGTACTTC
abundance: .
j_gene: TRBJ2-7
v_gene: TRBV27
d_gene: TRBD1

CDR3aa: CAWSVLAGINNEQFF
CDR3nt: TGTGCCTGGAGTGTACTTGCGGGGATAAACAATGAGCAGTTCTTC
abundance: .
j_gene: TRBJ2-1
v_gene: TRBV30
d_gene: .

CDR3aa: CASSLIGQGSEKLFF
CDR3nt: TGTGCCAGCAGTTTAATTGGACAGGGGTCTGAAAAACTGTTTTTT
abundance: .
j_gene: TRBJ1-4
v_gene: TRBV28
d_gene: TRBD1

CDR3aa: CASSLMGGLEAFF
CDR3nt: TGCGCCAGCAGCTTGATGGGGGGACTTGAAGCTTTCTTT
abundance: .
j_gene: TRBJ1-1
v_gene: TRBV5-1
d_gene: .